These T cell receptor beta chains were read from a single sample in a study of monozygotic twins with inflammatory bowel disease. TCRdb re-called the 5' RACE reads, yielding one record per CDR3 amino acid sequence without DNA. The table for this sample gives about 160,000 distinct CDR3 sequences. The sequencing sample was made of blood. Receptors originate from a human donor with ulcerative colitis or Crohn's disease, or a healthy co-twin of an affected twin (not recorded which). Each CDR3 is given with its conserved first and last residue. Fields, in order: CDR3 protein, J gene, V gene.

CDR3 protein: CASTPTGLNEKLFF; J gene: TRBJ1-4; V gene: TRBV28
CDR3 protein: CASSQSQGEQYF; J gene: TRBJ2-7; V gene: TRBV14
CDR3 protein: CASSERGQGPISGNTIYF; J gene: TRBJ1-3; V gene: TRBV5-1
CDR3 protein: CASSRGQANSPLHF; J gene: TRBJ1-6; V gene: TRBV6-2/TRBV6-3
CDR3 protein: CASSPPPFSGNTIYF; J gene: TRBJ1-3; V gene: TRBV7-8
CDR3 protein: CASSPRMAGASYNEQFF; J gene: TRBJ2-1; V gene: TRBV11-3
CDR3 protein: CASRGREGTWDTEAFF; J gene: TRBJ1-1; V gene: TRBV5-4
CDR3 protein: CASTFRSGTGYGYTF; J gene: TRBJ1-2; V gene: TRBV2
CDR3 protein: CASNKGQSSYEQYF; J gene: TRBJ2-7; V gene: TRBV19
CDR3 protein: CASSPNRGIQPQHF; J gene: TRBJ1-5; V gene: TRBV19
CDR3 protein: CSARRVGKRENLGAYNEQFF; J gene: TRBJ2-1; V gene: TRBV20-1
CDR3 protein: CASSYPGRGEFTDTQYF; J gene: TRBJ2-3; V gene: TRBV6-2/TRBV6-3
CDR3 protein: CASSPPSGAGEQYF; J gene: TRBJ2-7; V gene: TRBV28
CDR3 protein: CASGLGSSGRLREQYF; J gene: TRBJ2-7; V gene: TRBV12-5
CDR3 protein: CASSLQGLSYEQYF; J gene: TRBJ2-7; V gene: TRBV5-1
CDR3 protein: CASSLGGQENTEAFF; J gene: TRBJ1-1; V gene: TRBV5-4
CDR3 protein: CSVGTSGSIQFF; J gene: TRBJ2-1; V gene: TRBV29-1
CDR3 protein: CASSLDLGTSGANVLTF; J gene: TRBJ2-6; V gene: TRBV11-2
CDR3 protein: CASSGTGATDTQYF; J gene: TRBJ2-3; V gene: TRBV5-1
CDR3 protein: CSARPQYRNSPLHF; J gene: TRBJ1-6; V gene: TRBV20-1
CDR3 protein: CASTLAGQGIGYTF; J gene: TRBJ1-2; V gene: TRBV19
CDR3 protein: CASRFLGQGQETQYF; J gene: TRBJ2-5; V gene: TRBV5-1
CDR3 protein: CASSIFGRSGANVLTF; J gene: TRBJ2-6; V gene: TRBV6-2/TRBV6-3
CDR3 protein: CAISATGETQYF; J gene: TRBJ2-5; V gene: TRBV10-3
CDR3 protein: CASSSQVADTQYF; J gene: TRBJ2-3; V gene: TRBV7-2
CDR3 protein: CASSFPNTEAFF; J gene: TRBJ1-1; V gene: TRBV5-6
CDR3 protein: CASSPRTGGTDTQYF; J gene: TRBJ2-3; V gene: TRBV18
CDR3 protein: CSASPSGELFF; J gene: TRBJ2-2; V gene: TRBV20-1
CDR3 protein: CASSSDTGDSYEQYF; J gene: TRBJ2-7; V gene: TRBV12-3/TRBV12-4
CDR3 protein: CASSLVPGQIYQPQHF; J gene: TRBJ1-5; V gene: TRBV7-8
CDR3 protein: CASSPRGGQSISLDTQYF; J gene: TRBJ2-3; V gene: TRBV7-8
CDR3 protein: CSVGGSMGYTF; J gene: TRBJ1-2; V gene: TRBV29-1
CDR3 protein: CASSEGTGALYGYTF; J gene: TRBJ1-2; V gene: TRBV6-1